The next 30 T cell receptor beta chains were all read from a single sample in a study of T-cell reconstitution after alpha-beta-depleted transplantation in children. Using unique molecular identifiers, the investigators prepared the TCRbeta library. TCRdb analysed the PCR reads with MiXCR anew, one entry per CDR3 protein. This table holds a few hundred thousand distinct CDR3 sequences, approximately 12% found once. Sample: PBMCs from the stem cell graft donor, taken from the stem cell graft. Receptor source: a human donor who donated a stem cell graft to a child with combined immunodeficiency.

This chain connects TRBV10-3 to TRBJ2-1, with 12 bases that match TRBD2. The germline gives CDR1 ENHRY, CDR2 SYGVKD. This CDR3 spans 14 amino acids. J gave up 8 bases and V 3 bases, and 2 bases lay outside the gene matches. The CDR3 coding sequence is TGTGCCATCAGTGAACTAGCGGGAGGCGATGAGCAGTTCTTC. As protein: CAISELAGGDEQFF.

The chain carries TRBV4-3 and TRBJ2-1; D is unclear. Per the germline V gene, CDR1 is LGHNA and CDR2 is YSLEER. V was cut by 0 bases and J by 9 bases, with 6 bases left in between. CDR3 length: 12 residues. CDR3 bases: TGCGCCAGCAGCCAAGAGAGGAGTGAGCAGTTCTTC. This sequence encodes CASSQERSEQFF.

This clonotype was counted a few times. This chain connects TRBV29-1 to TRBJ2-4; D remains ambiguous. V was trimmed by 4 bases and J by 1 base, leaving 8 bases between them. Germline V gene lookup returns CDR1 SQVTM and CDR2 ANQGSEA. The CDR3 sequence is 13 residues long. CDR3 in DNA: TGCAGCGTTGCCCCAGAGGCCAAAAACATTCAGTACTTC. Translated: CSVAPEAKNIQYF.

The CDR3 nucleotides are TGCGCCAGCAGCCCCCAAGAAGGGCAGGTTGAGACCCAGTACTTC. Translating it yields CASSPQEGQVETQYF. The V and J genes are TRBV4-3 and TRBJ2-5; D remains ambiguous. The V gene lost 4 bases and the J gene lost 5 bases, with 17 bases spanning the gap. This CDR3 has 15 amino acids. The germline V gene encodes CDR1 LGHNA and CDR2 YSLEER.

This clonotype came up many times. This chain joins TRBV4-1 and TRBJ1-5, with D maybe TRBD1 (6 bases). The V gene lost 3 bases and the J gene lost 1 base, with 13 bases spanning the gap. This CDR3 is 16 amino acids long. CDR1 is MGHRA and CDR2 is YSYEKL in the germline V gene. CDR3 region: CASSQGLRGSNQPQHF. The DNA for the CDR3 is TGCGCCAGCAGCCAGGGTCTAAGGGGGAGCAATCAGCCCCAGCATTTT.

The genes are TRBV9 and TRBJ2-4; TRBD2 agrees at 7 bases. CDR1 SGDLS and CDR2 YYNGEE come from the germline V gene. The CDR3 is made up of 14 amino acids. The junction had 6 bases not matched to a gene; V was cut back by 4 bases and J by 5 bases. CDR3 coding DNA: TGTGCCAGCAGCCTAGGACTAGACCAAAACATTCAGTACTTC. This sequence encodes CASSLGLDQNIQYF.

The V gene is TRBV13, the J gene TRBJ2-7; 9 nucleotides align to TRBD1. This CDR3 has 15 residues. Germline assignment: CDR1 PRHDT and CDR2 FYEKMQ (reference sequence). Germline trimming cut 6 bases from V and 4 bases from J; bases unmatched to any gene: 10. The CDR3, as DNA: TGTGCCAGCAGAGCCGGGACAGGGAATCCGTACGAGCAGTACTTC. The encoded protein is CASRAGTGNPYEQYF.

The chain joins TRBV7-9 to TRBJ2-7; 9 bases align to TRBD1. V shed 4 bases, J shed 6 bases, and the junction held 10 bases outside the gene matches. This CDR3 region has 15 residues. Germline CDR1 reads SEHNR; CDR2 reads FQNEAQ (reference sequence). The CDR3: CASSYTGTGSLEQYF. The CDR3 nucleotides are TGTGCCAGCAGCTACACCGGGACAGGGTCCCTCGAGCAGTACTTC. The full variable domain, rest sourced from reference TRBV7-9 and TRBJ2-7, is DTGVSQNPRHKITKRGQNVTFRCDPISEHNRLYWYRQTLGQGPEFLTYFQNEAQLEKSRLLSDRFSAERPKGSFSTLEIQRTEQGDSAMYLCASSYTGTGSLEQYFGPGTRLTVT.

This clonotype was counted ten times or more. This sequence joins TRBV7-8 and TRBJ2-7; 7 bases agree with TRBD2. This CDR3 contains 14 residues. In germline, CDR1 is SGHVS, CDR2 FQNEAQ. The V segment lost 2 bases and the J segment 3 bases; nucleotides outside the gene matches: 4. CDR3 region: CASSLRGTIYEQYF. In DNA, the CDR3 is TGTGCCAGCAGCTTACGAGGGACTATCTACGAGCAGTACTTC.

This rearrangement joins TRBV15 to TRBJ2-5; D gene ambiguous. The V gene lost 2 bases and the J gene lost 4 bases, with 14 bases spanning the gap. From germline, CDR1 is LNHNV and CDR2 YYDKDF (reference sequence). There are 15 residues in the CDR3. The CDR3 reads CATSRSGTLTETQYF. The DNA for the CDR3 is TGTGCCACCAGCAGATCGGGTACACTTACAGAGACCCAGTACTTC.

In this sample, this clonotype turned up a few times. The chain carries TRBV11-3 and TRBJ1-2, with TRBD1 matching over 9 bases. CDR3 length: 15 residues. CDR1 and CDR2 (germline): SGHNT, YENEEA. J gave up 2 bases and V 5 bases, and 6 bases lay outside the gene matches. The CDR3 coding sequence is TGTGCCAGCAGCCCCGGGACAGGGCGAAACTATGGCTACACCTTC. It is translated as CASSPGTGRNYGYTF.

The chain recombines TRBV4-1 with TRBJ2-1; D unresolved. With 5 bases removed from V and 6 bases from J, the gap between germline ends came to 11 bases. The CDR3 runs 13 residues. CDR1 is MGHRA and CDR2 is YSYEKL in the germline V gene. CDR3: CASSYSDGNEQFF. The CDR3 DNA reads TGCGCCAGCAGCTACTCGGACGGCAATGAGCAGTTCTTC.

This clonotype was picked up many times. This rearrangement joins TRBV27 to TRBJ2-1, with D unclear. Germline V gives CDR1 MNHEY, CDR2 SMNVEV (reference sequence). CDR3 length: 14 residues. The germline V and J ends were trimmed by 6 bases and 3 bases, with 12 bases remaining between them. CDR3 in amino acids: CASRIGTIYNEQFF. The CDR3 DNA sequence: TGTGCCAGCAGGATCGGCACTATCTACAATGAGCAGTTCTTC.

This sequence joins TRBV7-9 and TRBJ2-5; unclear D gene. Trimming took 4 bases from V and 6 from J, leaving 15 bases between them. The length of the CDR3 is 14 residues. Germline V gene lookup returns CDR1 SEHNR and CDR2 FQNEAQ (reference sequence). This CDR3 reads CASSSTEWPQTQYF. CDR3 sequence (DNA): TGTGCCAGCAGCTCAACCGAGTGGCCGCAGACCCAGTACTTC. Supplemented by reference TRBV7-9 and TRBJ2-5, the full variable domain reads DTGVSQNPRHKITKRGQNVTFRCDPISEHNRLYWYRQTLGQGPEFLTYFQNEAQLEKSRLLSDRFSAERPKGSFSTLEIQRTEQGDSAMYLCASSSTEWPQTQYFGPGTRLLVL.

The chain carries TRBV6-1 and TRBJ2-6; 7 bases agree with TRBD1. Germline CDR1 MNHNS, CDR2 SASEGT. The CDR3 runs to 15 residues. J gave up 1 base and V 6 bases, and 3 bases lay outside the gene matches. The CDR3 loop is CASRIQGSGANVLTF. The CDR3, as DNA: TGTGCCAGCAGGATACAGGGGTCTGGGGCCAACGTCCTGACTTTC.

The chain couples TRBV7-2 to TRBJ2-3; a possible D gene is TRBD2 (6 bases). CDR1 and CDR2 (germline): SGHTA, FQGNSA. With 5 bases removed from V and 0 bases from J, the gap between germline ends came to 18 bases. This CDR3 has 17 residues. CDR3 loop: CASSQPTRASSTDTQYF. The DNA of the CDR3 is TGTGCCAGCAGCCAACCGACTAGAGCCTCTAGCACAGATACGCAGTATTTT. Supplemented by reference TRBV7-2 and TRBJ2-3, the full variable domain reads GAGVSQSPSNKVTEKGKDVELRCDPISGHTALYWYRQSLGQGLEFLIYFQGNSAPDKSGLPSDRFSAERTGGSVSTLTIQRTQQEDSAVYLCASSQPTRASSTDTQYFGPGTRLTVL.

The rearrangement uses TRBV7-6 and TRBJ2-2; D call uncertain. The V and J ends lost 0 bases and 2 bases respectively, with 10 bases between them. This CDR3 spans 16 amino acids. The germline V gene has CDR1 SGHVS and CDR2 FNYEAQ. CDR3 nucleotides: TGTGCCAGCAGCTTAGCAGTGCGGCCAAACACCGGGGAGCTGTTTTTT. This sequence encodes CASSLAVRPNTGELFF.

This clonotype has ten or more counts. The chain is built from TRBV5-4 and TRBJ2-5; no firm D call. The CDR3 consists of 14 residues. V dropped 4 bases and J dropped 5 bases, with 15 bases sitting between them. Per the germline V gene, CDR1 is SGHNT and CDR2 is YYREEE (reference sequence). CDR3 residues: CASSQDPLGETQYF. The CDR3 nucleotides are TGTGCCAGCAGCCAGGACCCTCTCGGGGAGACCCAGTACTTC.

The CDR3: CASSSRQGGLLYEQYF. DNA of the CDR3: TGTGCCAGCAGCAGTCGACAGGGGGGCCTACTGTACGAGCAGTACTTC. The V and J genes are TRBV9 and TRBJ2-7, with 9 bases that match TRBD1. V was clipped by 4 bases and J by 4 bases; unmatched bases: 12. Germline assignment: CDR1 SGDLS and CDR2 YYNGEE. The CDR3 is 16 amino acids.

The sample holds a few counts of this clonotype. The V gene is TRBV6-5, the J gene TRBJ1-1; D is unresolved. Germline-derived CDR1 and CDR2 are MNHEY and SVGAGI. This CDR3 is 13 amino acids long. V shed 5 bases and J shed 2 bases, with 9 bases lying between them. CDR3 DNA sequence: TGTGCCAGCAGTAACAGACCAAACACTGAAGCTTTCTTT. As protein: CASSNRPNTEAFF.

The chain links TRBV19 to TRBJ1-2; D possibly corresponds to TRBD1 (5 bases). The CDR3 loop spans 14 amino acids. The germline gives CDR1 LNHDA, CDR2 SQIVND (reference sequence). V was clipped by 2 bases and J by 4 bases, with 11 bases between them. The chain's CDR3 is CASSISRESYGYTF. In nucleotides, the CDR3 is TGTGCCAGTAGTATATCCAGGGAGAGCTATGGCTACACCTTC.

In this sample, this clonotype turned up many times. V gene TRBV5-1 combines with J gene TRBJ2-1; 9 nucleotides align to TRBD1. CDR3 length: 17 residues. V lost 4 bases, J lost 2 bases, and 10 bases stayed unmatched. CDR1 is SGHRS, CDR2 YFSETQ, per germline. CDR3 nucleotides: TGCGCCAGCAGCAGATGGACAGGGGCCTCTCCCTACAATGAGCAGTTCTTC. Its protein is CASSRWTGASPYNEQFF. Using reference TRBV5-1 and TRBJ2-1 for the parts outside the CDR3, the full variable domain is KAGVTQTPRYLIKTRGQQVTLSCSPISGHRSVSWYQQTPGQGLQFLFEYFSETQRNKGNFPGRFSGRQFSNSRSEMNVSTLELGDSALYLCASSRWTGASPYNEQFFGPGTRLTVL.

V and J are TRBV10-3 and TRBJ1-1; D possibly corresponds to TRBD1 (6 bases). The CDR3 is made up of 14 amino acids. The germline V gene has CDR1 ENHRY and CDR2 SYGVKD. V was cut by 10 bases and J by 3 bases, with 18 bases left in between. This chain's CDR3 is CATYGGEGDTEAFF. The CDR3 bases are TGTGCCACATACGGGGGCGAGGGGGACACTGAAGCTTTCTTT.

DNA of the CDR3: TGTGCCAGCAGCGAAATATACAGGAATAGCGAGCAGTACTTC. Its protein is CASSEIYRNSEQYF. This chain uses TRBV7-8 with TRBJ2-7; D perhaps matches TRBD1 (5 bases). Between the trimmed V and J ends, which lost 5 bases and 6 bases, there was a span of 17 bases. The CDR3 runs 14 residues. Looked up from germline, CDR1 is SGHVS and CDR2 is FQNEAQ.

In this sample, this clonotype turned up a few times. The V call is TRBV6-5, the J call TRBJ2-1; TRBD2 matches 11 bases. The junction had 4 bases not matched to a gene; V was cut back by 0 bases and J by 6 bases. Germline V CDR1 and CDR2: MNHEY, SVGAGI. The CDR3 consists of 16 residues. CDR3 in DNA: TGTGCCAGCAGTTACTCGCCGACTAGCGGGACCAATGAGCAGTTCTTC. It translates to CASSYSPTSGTNEQFF.

V and J are TRBV20-1 and TRBJ2-7, with TRBD1 identical over 9 bases. V lost 0 bases, J lost 5 bases, and 8 bases stayed unmatched. CDR3 length: 15 residues. Germline CDR1 is DFQATT and CDR2 is SNEGSKA (reference sequence). This CDR3 is CSARDIQGAINEQYF. In nucleotides, the CDR3 is TGCAGTGCTAGAGATATACAGGGGGCGATAAACGAGCAGTACTTC.

The chain links TRBV12-3 or TRBV12-4 to TRBJ2-7; D not resolved. Trimming stripped 2 bases from V and 1 base from J, with 15 bases between. The CDR3 loop spans 16 amino acids. The CDR3 protein is CASSLSCGVSSYEQYF. The DNA for the CDR3 is TGTGCCAGCAGTTTAAGTTGTGGGGTGAGTTCCTACGAGCAGTACTTC.

This clonotype was observed many times. The chain carries TRBV12-3 or TRBV12-4 and TRBJ2-1; 9 nucleotides align to TRBD2. The trim removed 8 bases at V and 6 bases at J, leaving 5 bases unmatched. This CDR3 is built from 13 residues. CDR3 sequence (DNA): TGTGCCAGCGGCCCGACTAGCGGCAATGAGCAGTTCTTC. Translation gives CASGPTSGNEQFF.

This clonotype was counted ten times or more. This chain links TRBV7-9 with TRBJ2-2, with TRBD2 identical over 11 bases. Losses at the gene ends were 5 bases for V and 4 bases for J; bases not matched to a gene: 6. CDR1 and CDR2 (germline): SEHNR, FQNEAQ (reference sequence). The CDR3 runs 16 residues. CDR3 nucleotide sequence: TGTGCCAGCAGCCCCTCGGGACTAGCGGTCACCGGGGAGCTGTTTTTT. It yields the protein CASSPSGLAVTGELFF.

A note on this clonotype: This may come from a read error, since a much larger clone is one base off. The CDR3 spells CASSLGQYYEQYF. In DNA form, the CDR3 reads TGTGCCAGCAGTCTGGGACAGTACTACGAGCAGTACTTC. The genes are TRBV12-3 or TRBV12-4 and TRBJ2-7; 7 bases are shared with TRBD1. Trimming removed 5 bases from V and 3 bases from J; junction bases left unmatched: 4. The CDR3 is made up of 13 amino acids.